The entry below gives a single T cell receptor (beta chain) sequence along with its context. The specificity of this receptor is unknown. No much larger clone exists at a distance of one base, and base qualities are not known. This specimen comes from a study of cytomegalovirus exposure and HLA in healthy donors (dated 2017 in TCRdb). Turning to the overall study: An earlier analysis of about 560 of the donors reported 276 Gb of sequence data and 117 million unique TCR beta sequences obtained from about 200 million T cells. The study aimed to test whether signatures of past pathogen exposure could be identified by cataloging public T cell receptors. To predict cytomegalovirus infection status, the study combined high-throughput TCR immunosequencing, statistical association of individual TCRs with disease status, and machine learning. To decide whether each TCR beta V gene segment behaved as functional or pseudogenic, an earlier analysis of some 540 of the donors relied on high-throughput TCR beta sequencing. HLA typing included class I and class II loci at four-digit resolution. To study patterns of TCR occurrence, a later analysis re-analyzed previously published TCR beta repertoires from 666 donors and added high-resolution HLA genotyping. Among 300 to 500 genotyped donors of the cohort, an average of approximately 240,000 unique TCR beta nucleotide sequences was sequenced per donor, of which 15% to 20% were non-productive. Besides the first cohort of more than 650 subjects, a separate validation cohort made up of some 110 different subjects was used. A later genetic analysis used genome-wide SNP genotypes for about three fifths of the 666 donors, treating that subset as a discovery cohort. Because of strong linkage in the cohort, roughly five DR-DQ haplotypes were treated as single units for association and clustering. Approximately 330 gigabases of sequencing data and around 90 million unique TCR sequences made up an early release that covered roughly 670 HLA-typed donors. Rather than drawing on any new phenotypic data, the later analysis identified candidate immune exposures from TCR beta sequences and the way those sequences occurred across donors. Every repertoire in the discovery cohort had been generated on one and the same sequencing platform. Using immunosequencing, the study profiled T cell repertoires from roughly 650 subjects and related those repertoires to cytomegalovirus serostatus. Donor age, sex, ethnicity and CMV serostatus were collected together with the repertoire data. Among the roughly 400 genotyped donors, around 81% belonged to the genetic ancestry cluster associated with self-reported Caucasian donors. The number of typed donors differed by locus: 629-630 for A, B, C, DRB1 and DQB1; roughly 510 for DQA1; around 610 for DPA1; and about 450 for DPB1.

Study-level results and caveats: Strong co-occurrence of HLA alleles, especially DR and DQ, made assigning TCR associations to individual alleles difficult. The earlier analysis of about 600 of the donors excluded 15 to 20 rarely observed V segments, including chromosome 9 orphons, because counts were too low. The sequencing pipeline was judged likely to have produced a cluster of highly shared sequence variants as a technical artifact. The study gave a list of 150 to 200 TCR beta chains associated with cytomegalovirus. The authors suggested that the approach could potentially be generalized to other disease states and immunological phenotypes. Some IMGT-functional V segments, including TRBV6-2 and TRBV6-3, could not be told apart with the 87-base-pair reads, so those segments were excluded. In vitro tests confirmed that a few of the cytomegalovirus-associated TCR beta chains recognize cytomegalovirus antigens. A later genetic analysis reported fewer N-insertions in productive TCRs among donors in an Asian-associated ancestry cluster than the approximately 700-donor mean. In both the original and validation cohorts, the classifier was reported to diagnose cytomegalovirus status with high specificity and sensitivity. According to a later analysis, TCR association rates differed among HLA loci, with DRB1 alleles showing the most associated TCRs and HLA-C alleles showing the fewest. While some public TCRs were present in many individuals, most TCR sequences turned up only very rarely across donors. In a later analysis, several top co-occurrence clusters were reported to appear linked to parvovirus B19, influenza, CMV and Epstein-Barr virus. CMV serostatus was the only immune exposure information available for the cohort. A further reported finding was that TCR beta sequences accurately predicted the HLA-A and HLA-B alleles for most subjects in the first cohort. Because HLA typing was missing for some donors at each locus, association tests included only the typed subset. Correlated functional status among segregating V segments might reflect linkage disequilibrium, but an unknown experimental factor could not be ruled out. Presence/absence analyses assumed roughly uniform sequencing depth across donors, an assumption that may not hold. In a later analysis, most CMV-associated TCR beta chains were found to appear HLA-restricted, with HLA associations seemingly driven largely by CMV exposure. An association between a missense DCLRE1C variant and V-gene and J-gene trimming of TCR beta chains was found in a later genetic analysis and replicated in an independent cohort. In an earlier analysis of some 500 of the donors, most TCR beta V segments appeared in productive rearrangements about 87% or about 30% of the time, broadly matching IMGT annotations. The cohort was sequenced for TCR beta chains only, and without alpha or paired-chain data the features that could be detected were limited. Specific HLA alleles were associated with 16,951 TCR beta sequences at a false discovery rate of 0.05 in a later analysis. In a later analysis, HLA-associated TCR beta chains showed more clonal expansion and lower generation probabilities than non-associated chains that were equally common.

To prepare the library, the immunoSEQ multiplex PCR assay was applied. A mixture of 60 forward primers for TCR Vbeta segments and 13 reverse primers for TCR Jbeta segments was used in the multiplex PCR. Amplification of the CDR3 region of rearranged TCR beta genes was performed with a multiplex PCR assay on genomic DNA. Amplified TCR beta libraries were sequenced as 87-base-pair reads on the Illumina HiSeq System. Per the authors' processing: Across the 500 to 750 repertoires, a later analysis counted approximately 75 million unique TCR beta chains, roughly 11 million of which were shared by at least two donors. A nearest-neighbor algorithm error-corrected the raw reads and collapsed the reads into unique sequences, merging closely related sequences to remove PCR and sequencing errors. Alignment of CDR3 sequences to IMGT reference sequences was used to assign V, D and J gene segments. For a sequence to be retained, a match of at least six nucleotides was required to both a V gene segment and a J gene segment. Rearrangements were called productive when the CDR3 lacked stop codons and stayed in frame with V and J; all others were non-productive. Following IMGT convention, CDR3 was defined as the stretch from the second conserved V-encoded cysteine to the conserved J-encoded phenylalanine. In an earlier analysis of more than 550 of the donors, sequences lacking an unambiguous match to a single V gene segment were excluded. An earlier analysis of some 500 of the donors classified V segments as functional when productive rearrangements were above 56.7% and as segregating when the standard deviation between donors was above 5%. To diagnose cytomegalovirus status from the catalog of TCR beta chain sequences, a statistical classification framework was built. A later analysis assigned V and J genes by comparing TCR nucleotide sequences with IMGT/GENE-DB human TR gene sequences. A later analysis assigned CDR3 sequences and most-parsimonious VDJ recombination scenarios with the TCRdist pipeline. In a later analysis, each TCR beta chain was defined by its CDR3 amino acid sequence together with its V-gene family, and reads lacking a unique V-gene family were excluded. A later analysis removed roughly 590 highly shared, low-generation-probability nucleotide sequences to deal with suspected cross-contamination and a sequencing artifact. In a later analysis, a clonal expansion index for each public chain was calculated from normalized within-repertoire ranks of inferred template counts. A later analysis computed generation probabilities with a VDJ recombination model fitted to out-of-frame rearrangements, and checked the results against IGoR. In a later analysis, hypergeometric tests were used to score TCR-TCR, TCR-HLA and TCR-CMV co-occurrence, with a repertoire-size bias correction applied to TCR pairs. A later analysis estimated false discovery rates by permuting HLA or CMV assignments 20 times. In a later analysis, co-occurring TCRs were grouped using DBSCAN, and TCRdist sequence similarity was added for clustering within HLA-allele-positive subsets. Repertoires with fewer than 30,000 or more than 120,000 public chains were left out of co-occurrence clustering, as were a handful of repertoires with anomalous nucleotide sharing. TCRdb took over this immuneACCESS table, retaining in-frame rearrangements with V and J assigned. Such tables are incomplete; in checked studies, under half of the missing clones stem from an unresolved V gene, and the remainder is unexplained. From that table come the V and J calls and clone size; the DNA was used to work out D and trimming. Across this sample there are about 190,000 clones, with roughly 76% seen only once. The ten largest clones represent about 5.7% of the sample.

CDR1 is given as MNHGY and CDR2 as SVAAGI, both from the germline V gene. V is reduced by 2 bases and J by 4 bases, leaving a spacing of 8 bases between them. The CDR3 measures 13 amino acids from cysteine to phenylalanine. Solely the CDR3 DNA is kept, with 39 bases framed from the first base. The cohort comprised some 730 healthy bone marrow donors. Cohort members were all nominally healthy when sampled, although unrecorded immune exposures were likely present. The donor was CMV seropositive and belonged to the group of a few hundred seropositive cohort members. A peripheral blood sample was collected from each donor, and TCR beta sequencing was performed on peripheral blood mononuclear cells. Genomic DNA extraction from the blood cell samples was performed with the Qiagen DNeasy Blood Extraction Kit.

The rearranged chain carries TRBV6-9 and TRBJ1-1; TRBD1 might be the D gene, on 5 matching bases. The receptor was isolated from a man aged 40-49 years in good health and CMV-seropositive. The specimen was PBMCs. The nucleotide sequence reads TGTGCCAGCAGTTATGGCGGGGGCACTGAAGCTTTCTTT. The encoded protein is CASSYGGGTEAFF.